Listed here are 22 T cell receptor beta chains from one sample, sequenced in a study of blood T cells in healthy people across ages. Sample-barcoded 5' priming and a J-beta primer mix drove a second PCR of roughly 7 to 11 cycles. TCRdb itself ran the 5' RACE reads through MiXCR, one entry per CDR3 protein. The data show some 1.5 million distinct CDR3 sequences, 35% to 45% seen once. The sample comprised blood. The receptors originated from a woman under 30 in good health.

The chain is built from TRBV10-3 and TRBJ2-5, with TRBD2 matching over 9 bases. Per germline, CDR1 ENHRY and CDR2 SYGVKD. Trimming removed 3 bases from V and 4 bases from J; junction bases left unmatched: 6. This CDR3 contains 15 residues. The CDR3 sequence: CAISEQAGGGETQYF. CDR3 DNA: TGTGCCATCAGTGAACAAGCGGGAGGTGGAGAGACCCAGTACTTC.

This clonotype was detected ten times or more. The CDR3 sequence: CSVEDTPDGMDNEQFF. As DNA, the CDR3 is TGCAGCGTTGAAGATACCCCAGACGGTATGGACAATGAGCAGTTCTTC. The chain recombines TRBV29-1 with TRBJ2-1; D gene ambiguous. This CDR3 region has 16 residues. In germline, CDR1 is SQVTM, CDR2 ANQGSEA. V lost 0 bases and J 5 bases, leaving 17 bases between the germline ends.

V and J are TRBV20-1 and TRBJ2-1; the match to TRBD1 covers 12 bases. CDR1 is DFQATT and CDR2 is SNEGSKA in the germline V gene (reference sequence). Trimming took 1 base from V and 6 from J; bases not matched to a gene: 7. This CDR3 comprises 16 residues. The DNA of the CDR3 is TGCAGTGCTAGAGTTCTGGGGACAGGGGGCTTCAATGAGCAGTTCTTC. This codes for CSARVLGTGGFNEQFF.

The chain joins TRBV9 to TRBJ2-7; D unclear. The V gene's germline CDR1 is SGDLS and CDR2 YYNGEE. The CDR3 is made up of 11 amino acids. V was pared by 3 bases and J by 8 bases, with 9 bases between. CDR3 loop: CASSARGQQYF. The CDR3 nucleotides are TGTGCCAGCAGCGCTCGAGGACAGCAGTACTTC. Together with reference TRBV9 and TRBJ2-7, the CDR3 gives the full variable domain: DSGVTQTPKHLITATGQRVTLRCSPRSGDLSVYWYQQSLDQGLQFLIQYYNGEERAKGNILERFSAQQFPDLHSELNLSSLELGDSALYFCASSARGQQYFGPGTRLTVT.

This clonotype was seen a handful of times. The chain uses TRBV20-1 and TRBJ1-4, with D unresolved. Trimming cost V 0 bases and J 12 bases, with 11 bases left between them. This CDR3 has 12 residues. Germline V gene sequence: CDR1 DFQATT, CDR2 SNEGSKA (reference sequence). The CDR3 DNA sequence: TGCAGTGCTAGAGATTTGCCGAATCAACTGTTTTTT. Translating it yields CSARDLPNQLFF.

This chain links TRBV12-5 with TRBJ1-1, with 7 nucleotides matching TRBD1. The CDR3 runs 14 residues. Trimming at V came to 3 bases and at J to 4 bases, leaving 5 bases not matched to a gene. Germline CDR1 reads LGHNT; CDR2 reads FRNRAP. CDR3 protein: CASGLGDRFTEAFF. CDR3 coding DNA: TGTGCTAGTGGTTTAGGGGACAGATTCACTGAAGCTTTCTTT. Complete variable domain (other parts from reference TRBV12-5 and TRBJ1-1): DARVTQTPRHKVTEMGQEVTMRCQPILGHNTVFWYRQTMMQGLELLAYFRNRAPLDDSGMPKDRFSAEMPDATLATLKIQPSEPRDSAVYFCASGLGDRFTEAFFGQGTRLTVV.

This clonotype showed up just a few times. The rearrangement links TRBV7-2 to TRBJ2-6, with 7 bases lining up with TRBD1. Trimming took 5 bases from V and 4 from J; bases not matched to a gene: 5. The CDR3 runs 15 residues. Germline V gene lookup returns CDR1 SGHTA and CDR2 FQGNSA. The CDR3 sequence is CASSDRVLGANVLTF. CDR3 nucleotides: TGTGCCAGCAGCGACAGGGTGCTCGGGGCCAACGTCCTGACTTTC.

In this sample, this clonotype turned up a few times. The chain has TRBV10-3 and TRBJ2-3; D may be TRBD1 or TRBD2 (5 bases each). The V gene's germline CDR1 is ENHRY and CDR2 SYGVKD. The V and J ends lost 3 bases and 6 bases respectively, with 7 bases between them. The CDR3 loop spans 12 amino acids. For the CDR3, the DNA is TGTGCCATCAGTGAATGGGGGGATACGCAGTATTTT. Translated: CAISEWGDTQYF.

This chain connects TRBV15 to TRBJ2-3; 7 bases match TRBD1. V was clipped by 3 bases and J by 3 bases; unmatched bases: 9. Per the germline V gene, CDR1 is LNHNV and CDR2 is YYDKDF (reference sequence). The CDR3 sequence is 16 residues long. CDR3 region: CATSRTDRPGTDTQYF. The CDR3 bases are TGTGCCACCAGCAGGACGGACAGGCCGGGAACAGATACGCAGTATTTT.

The gene calls are TRBV7-8 and TRBJ2-6; D is ambiguous. The CDR3 consists of 14 residues. CDR1 and CDR2 from the germline V gene are SGHVS and FQNEAQ. Trimming shortened V by 8 bases and J by 1 base, and 9 bases separated the two germline ends. The CDR3 region is CASGYSSGANVLTF. The CDR3 DNA reads TGTGCCAGCGGATATTCGTCTGGGGCCAACGTCCTGACTTTC.

The chain recombines TRBV7-2 with TRBJ1-2; D unresolved. The CDR3 spans 12 residues. Trimming cost V 4 bases and J 7 bases, with 10 bases left between them. Per the germline V gene, CDR1 is SGHTA and CDR2 is FQGNSA. In DNA, the CDR3 is TGTGCCAGCAGCTCCGCATCAACTGGCTACACCTTC. This translates into CASSSASTGYTF.

This clonotype was found a few times. J is TRBJ1-4 and V is TRBV29-1; D is uncertain. V was shortened by 7 bases and J by 4 bases, with 13 bases between the two germline ends. Germline CDR1 is SQVTM and CDR2 is ANQGSEA. This CDR3 region has 13 residues. The CDR3 is CSATGLSNEKLFF. CDR3 in DNA: TGCAGCGCAACCGGACTCAGTAATGAAAAACTGTTTTTT.

The V gene is TRBV4-3, the J gene TRBJ1-2, with 8 nucleotides matching TRBD1. The V gene's germline CDR1 is LGHNA and CDR2 YSLEER. The CDR3 has 16 residues. Germline trimming cut 1 base from V and 4 bases from J; bases unmatched to any gene: 8. Written as DNA, the CDR3 is TGCGCCAGCAGCCAAGGAAAGGACAGGGTTGGCTATGGCTACACCTTC. It encodes CASSQGKDRVGYGYTF.

The sample holds many counts of this clonotype. The rearrangement joins TRBV5-5 to TRBJ1-2, with a tentative D call TRBD1 (5 bases). This CDR3 has 14 residues. CDR1 SGHKS and CDR2 YYEKEE come from the germline V gene (reference sequence). V gave up 3 bases and J gave up 13 bases, with 22 bases separating them. CDR3 residues: CASSSSGSGESGTF. The CDR3 DNA is TGTGCCAGCAGCTCCTCCGGGTCGGGGGAATCGGGCACCTTC.

This CDR3 is CASSRLFGVYEQFF. CDR3 bases: TGTGCCAGCAGTAGACTATTCGGGGTCTACGAGCAGTTCTTC. The rearrangement links TRBV6-1 to TRBJ2-1, with D maybe TRBD2 (5 bases). The CDR3 loop spans 14 amino acids. V lost 5 bases, J lost 10 bases, and 18 bases lay in between. CDR1 is MNHNS and CDR2 is SASEGT in the germline V gene.

As for this clonotype: An end of the junction differs from the germline gene, which may be a read error. The V gene is TRBV6-2 or TRBV6-3, the J gene TRBJ2-3; weak D call: TRBD1 (5 bases). Germline CDR1 reads MNHEY; CDR2 reads SVGEGT. The CDR3 is made up of 17 amino acids. CDR3 protein: CASSYRVRPTSTGTQYF. In DNA, the CDR3 is TGTGCCAGCAGTTACAGGGTGCGCCCGACATCCACAGGTACGCAGTATTTT.

The chain is built from TRBV9 and TRBJ2-1; weak D call: TRBD2 (6 bases). Trimming cost V 0 bases and J 7 bases, with 11 bases left between them. CDR3 length: 14 residues. Germline-derived CDR1 and CDR2 are SGDLS and YYNGEE. CDR3 coding DNA: TGTGCCAGCAGCGTAGTTCTGGGGAGGAATGAGCAGTTCTTC. Amino acids: CASSVVLGRNEQFF.

The chain couples TRBV10-3 to TRBJ2-5, with TRBD1 matching 9 bases. Trimming removed 4 bases from V and 4 bases from J; junction bases left unmatched: 1. CDR3 length equals 13 residues. Germline V gene sequence: CDR1 ENHRY, CDR2 SYGVKD. This CDR3 is CAISVDRGETQYF. The CDR3 nucleotides are TGTGCCATCAGTGTGGACAGGGGAGAGACCCAGTACTTC.

Only one count was recorded for this clonotype. CDR3 loop: CASSLVPGAETQYF. In nucleotides, the CDR3 is TGTGCCAGCAGTTTAGTCCCTGGGGCGGAGACCCAGTACTTC. The chain combines TRBV27 with TRBJ2-5; maybe TRBD1 (5 bases). The germline CDR1 and CDR2 sequences are MNHEY and SMNVEV (reference sequence). V shed 2 bases and J shed 5 bases, with 12 bases lying between them. CDR3 length: 14 residues.

The chain couples TRBV2 to TRBJ1-6; D gene ambiguous. The CDR3 runs to 12 residues. Looked up from germline, CDR1 is SNHLY and CDR2 is FYNNEI. V was clipped by 8 bases and J by 8 bases, with 10 bases between them. The CDR3 loop is CASEITDSPLHF. CDR3 DNA: TGTGCCAGCGAAATAACCGATTCACCCCTCCACTTT. Full variable domain (rest looked up from reference TRBV2 and TRBJ1-6): EPEVTQTPSHQVTQMGQEVILRCVPISNHLYFYWYRQILGQKVEFLVSFYNNEISEKSEIFDDQFSVERPDGSNFTLKIRSTKLEDSAMYFCASEITDSPLHFGNGTRLTVT.

The J gene is TRBJ2-3, the V gene TRBV20-1; weak D call: TRBD2 (5 bases). Germline assignment: CDR1 DFQATT and CDR2 SNEGSKA (reference sequence). V was pared by 6 bases and J by 6 bases, with 19 bases between. This CDR3 is 14 amino acids long. CDR3 nucleotides: TGCAGTGCCCCGCAAATAGGAGGCATGGATACGCAGTATTTT. It encodes CSAPQIGGMDTQYF.

The chain couples TRBV11-2 to TRBJ1-2; TRBD1 is a possible D gene (5 bases). V lost 5 bases and J lost 0, with 10 bases in between. This CDR3 contains 14 residues. Germline V gives CDR1 SGHAT, CDR2 FQNNGV. The CDR3, as DNA: TGTGCCAGCAGCCGGGGACTAGCTAACTATGGCTACACCTTC. As protein: CASSRGLANYGYTF.